Sequencing of this T cell receptor (beta chain) was carried out in a study of blood T cell repertoires in COVID-19 (dated by TCRdb to between 2020 and 2021). With regard to the full study: The collaborator samples originated in the United States, Italy and Spain and spanned the acute and convalescent phases of COVID-19. The samples were drawn from two sources: the first 160 participants of the ongoing ImmuneRACE study, and 1,200 or so subjects contributed by 6 global collaborators. Deeply sampled blood TCRbeta repertoires from subjects exposed to, actively infected with, or recovered from COVID-19 were included in the dataset. Where available, HLA class I and class II types were taken from metadata supplied by the sample provider and were not determined by assay-based typing. The repertoires were released in a freely available public database meant as a resource for research on the immune response to SARS-CoV-2. The material from the prospective study consisted of cDNA or gDNA derived from T cells, B-cell-depleted T cells, or PBMCs. Nearly every sample came with metadata listing a de-identified subject ID, COVID-19 status, age in years and sex.

Participants in the prospective study were aged 18 to 89 years, lived in 20 to 30 United States geographic areas, and enrolled through a virtual design. To assign participants to cohorts, the prospective study relied on clinical history that participants themselves reported in a screening survey and a study questionnaire. In the prospective study, whole blood, serum and a nasopharyngeal or oropharyngeal swab were collected from each participant by mobile phlebotomists. Additional blood draws and questionnaires over an approximately two-month period could optionally be provided by prospective study participants. Before DNA extraction, blood samples from the prospective study were shipped at room temperature or frozen. With respect to this clone: The antigen it recognizes is unknown. Base qualities are not recorded, but no much larger clone differs from it by a single base.

Study-wide findings and limitations: How much clinical and demographic metadata was included differed by source and by participant, and the metadata was provided uncurated.

TCRbeta CDR3 regions were amplified from genomic DNA by means of the immunoSEQ Assay, a bias-controlled multiplex PCR. Under the source paper's analysis protocol: The number of nucleated cells in each sample was estimated from the amplification of reference gene primers within the assay. Sequence reads were collapsed and filtered to measure the absolute abundance of every unique TCRbeta CDR3 rearrangement. For each sample, productive Simpson clonality was calculated by taking the square root of Simpson's diversity index across productive rearrangements. The immuneACCESS repertoire file appears here via TCRdb, limited to in-frame rearrangements. These files lack a portion of the clones; in checked studies, under half of the deficit traces to unresolved V genes, and the cause of the others is not known. The V and J calls and clone size are taken from that table; D and trimming were inferred from the DNA. The sample records under 400,000 clones, about 86% of which are singletons. The biggest ten clones account for around 4.5% of the sample.

The CDR3 covers 17 residues, taking in both the cysteine and the phenylalanine. The CDR3 DNA has 51 bases and is translated from base 1. After removal of 1 base from V and 3 bases from J, the junction retains 7 bases not matched to a gene. Looking up the germline V gene yields CDR1 MGHRA and CDR2 YSYEKL. The TCR was taken from a woman between 40 and 50 years old with acute COVID-19. The chain joins TRBV4-1 to TRBJ1-4; 8 central nucleotides agree with TRBD1. Sequencing input: PBMCs or T cells enriched from blood (not recorded which). CDR3 reads: CASSQVDREGPNEKLFF. The DNA sequence is as follows: TGCGCCAGCAGCCAAGTGGACAGGGAGGGACCTAATGAAAAACTGTTTTTT.